This passage covers 23 T cell receptor beta chains from one sample sequenced in a study of T cell responses to AZD1222 COVID-19 vaccine. Measured with immunoSEQ multiplex PCR; TCRdb has only the in-frame clones, and not every one. This table holds approximately 85,000 clones, about nine tenths found once. Sequenced here: peripheral blood, sampled on day 0 of AZD1222 vaccination. The receptor set was obtained from an adult in good health.

This clone came up once. This rearrangement joins TRBV19 to TRBJ2-1, with 13 bases identical to TRBD2. CDR1 and CDR2 (germline): LNHDA, SQIVND (reference sequence). The CDR3 has 16 residues. J gave up 5 bases and V 4 bases, and 5 bases lay outside the gene matches. The CDR3 DNA follows: TGTGCCAGTAGTACGGTGGGACTAGCGGGAAACAATGAGCAGTTCTTC. This codes for CASSTVGLAGNNEQFF. The complete variable domain, with remaining parts taken from reference TRBV19 and TRBJ2-1, reads DGGITQSPKYLFRKEGQNVTLSCEQNLNHDAMYWYRQDPGQGLRLIYYSQIVNDFQKGDIAEGYSVSREKKESFPLTVTSAQKNPTAFYLCASSTVGLAGNNEQFFGPGTRLTVL.

The chain joins TRBV7-9 to TRBJ2-1; D assignment may be TRBD1 or TRBD2 (5 bases each). The CDR3 sequence is 14 residues long. Germline V gene data show CDR1 as SEHNR and CDR2 as FQNEAQ (reference sequence). Trimming left V 0 bases short and J 7 bases short, with 10 bases between. CDR3 region: CASSLAGRWNEQFF. The DNA of the CDR3 is TGTGCCAGCAGCTTAGCGGGACGATGGAATGAGCAGTTCTTC. Drawing the rest from reference TRBV7-9 and TRBJ2-1, the complete variable domain is DTGVSQNPRHKITKRGQNVTFRCDPISEHNRLYWYRQTLGQGPEFLTYFQNEAQLEKSRLLSDRFSAERPKGSFSTLEIQRTEQGDSAMYLCASSLAGRWNEQFFGPGTRLTVL.

The chain recombines TRBV6-1 with TRBJ2-2; 8 positions match TRBD2. Germline CDR1 reads MNHNS; CDR2 reads SASEGT. This CDR3 has 14 residues. Trimming at V came to 3 bases and at J to 3 bases, leaving 0 bases not matched to a gene. The CDR3 loop is CASSEGLDTGELFF. CDR3 in DNA: TGTGCCAGCAGTGAGGGACTAGACACCGGGGAGCTGTTTTTT.

The V call is TRBV7-9, the J call TRBJ1-6; D ambiguous. The germline CDR1 and CDR2 sequences are SEHNR and FQNEAQ (reference sequence). Trimming left V 5 bases short and J 7 bases short, with 12 bases between. The CDR3 consists of 14 residues. The CDR3 here is CASSPGALNSPLHF. CDR3 coding DNA: TGTGCCAGCAGCCCGGGCGCCCTGAATTCACCCCTCCACTTT.

This chain joins TRBV6-6 and TRBJ2-1; TRBD2 agrees at 11 bases. Trimming cost V 5 bases and J 5 bases; bases outside gene matches: 11. The CDR3 has 17 residues. Germline CDR1 is MNHNY and CDR2 is SVGAGI (reference sequence). As DNA, the CDR3 is TGTGCCAGCAGTCCGACTAGCGGGGTGCGGGGCAACAATGAGCAGTTCTTC. Its protein product is CASSPTSGVRGNNEQFF.

The V and J genes are TRBV27 and TRBJ2-7; D unresolved. Per the germline V gene, CDR1 is MNHEY and CDR2 is SMNVEV (reference sequence). V lost 0 bases, J lost 4 bases, and 7 bases lay in between. The CDR3 totals 13 residues. This chain's CDR3 is CASSLSQLYEQYF. CDR3 DNA sequence: TGTGCCAGCAGTTTATCACAGCTATACGAGCAGTACTTC.

The chain recombines TRBV10-3 with TRBJ1-2; unclear D gene. With 0 bases removed from V and 8 bases from J, the gap between germline ends came to 13 bases. This CDR3 is built from 14 residues. Per the germline V gene, CDR1 is ENHRY and CDR2 is SYGVKD. The chain's CDR3 is CAISESERTGGYTF. The CDR3 region has the DNA TGTGCCATCAGTGAGTCCGAGCGGACGGGAGGCTACACCTTC.

V and J are TRBV28 and TRBJ2-3; 13 positions match TRBD2. With V trimmed by 0 bases and J by 0 bases, 0 bases remained unmatched. Germline loops: CDR1 MDHEN, CDR2 SYDVKM. The CDR3 consists of 17 residues. The CDR3 spells CASSLWGLAGSTDTQYF. Here the CDR3 DNA reads TGTGCCAGCAGTTTATGGGGACTAGCGGGGAGCACAGATACGCAGTATTTT.

The V gene is TRBV27, the J gene TRBJ1-4; D gene unclear. Looked up from germline, CDR1 is MNHEY and CDR2 is SMNVEV (reference sequence). Trimming took off 2 bases at V and 8 bases at J, with 12 bases between the two ends. The CDR3 has 14 residues. The CDR3 sequence is CASSLEGRGEKLFF. CDR3 DNA: TGTGCCAGCAGTTTAGAGGGTAGAGGCGAAAAACTGTTTTTT.

V usage is TRBV28 and J usage is TRBJ1-5; TRBD1 agrees at 9 bases. The CDR3 extends over 16 amino acids. Germline CDR1 reads MDHEN; CDR2 reads SYDVKM. Trimming took 7 bases from V and 6 from J; bases not matched to a gene: 13. CDR3 sequence reads: CASISQGAGVAQPQHF. In nucleotides, the CDR3 is TGTGCCAGCATCTCACAGGGGGCAGGGGTCGCTCAGCCCCAGCATTTT.

This chain uses TRBV3-1 (or the pseudogene TRBV3-2) with TRBJ2-2, with D possibly being TRBD2 (6 bases). The V gene lost 4 bases and the J gene lost 4 bases, with 7 bases spanning the gap. The CDR3 extends over 13 amino acids. Germline loops: CDR1 LGHDT, CDR2 YNNKEL (reference sequence). The CDR3 reads CASSRDFTGELFF. Here the CDR3 DNA reads TGTGCCAGCAGCCGGGACTTCACCGGGGAGCTGTTTTTT.

The chain joins TRBV5-4 to TRBJ2-3, with 10 bases lining up with TRBD2. From germline, CDR1 is SGHNT and CDR2 YYREEE (reference sequence). V lost 4 bases and J lost 0; bases outside the gene matches: 5. The CDR3 has 16 amino acids. CDR3 bases: TGTGCCAGCAGCGTCGGGACTAGCGCCAGCACAGATACGCAGTATTTT. The encoded protein is CASSVGTSASTDTQYF.

The gene calls are TRBV9 and TRBJ2-1, with D maybe TRBD2 (6 bases). CDR1 is SGDLS, CDR2 YYNGEE, per germline. The CDR3 has 14 amino acids. Trimming pared 3 bases from V and 6 bases from J, leaving 13 bases between. The DNA for the CDR3 is TGTGCCAGCAGCGACCCGTCTAGCGCCAATGAGCAGTTCTTC. Amino acids: CASSDPSSANEQFF. Full variable domain (rest looked up from reference TRBV9 and TRBJ2-1): DSGVTQTPKHLITATGQRVTLRCSPRSGDLSVYWYQQSLDQGLQFLIQYYNGEERAKGNILERFSAQQFPDLHSELNLSSLELGDSALYFCASSDPSSANEQFFGPGTRLTVL.

V gene TRBV7-2 combines with J gene TRBJ1-5, with a possible D match to TRBD1 (6 bases). Germline CDR1 reads SGHTA; CDR2 reads FQGNSA. This CDR3 has 14 amino acids. Trimming took off 1 base at V and 9 bases at J, with 13 bases between the two ends. The CDR3, as DNA: TGTGCCAGCAGCTTAGGGGGGGCTCCCGCGCCCCAGCATTTT. Protein: CASSLGGAPAPQHF.

This chain links TRBV19 with TRBJ2-4, with 9 bases that match TRBD1. The CDR3 covers 19 residues. Looked up from germline, CDR1 is LNHDA and CDR2 is SQIVND (reference sequence). The V and J ends lost 0 bases and 6 bases, in that order; junction bases with no gene match: 15. This chain's CDR3 is CASSIEGPIGTGNRNIQYF. In DNA form, the CDR3 reads TGTGCCAGTAGTATAGAAGGGCCGATTGGGACAGGGAATAGAAACATTCAGTACTTC. The full variable domain, rest sourced from reference TRBV19 and TRBJ2-4, is DGGITQSPKYLFRKEGQNVTLSCEQNLNHDAMYWYRQDPGQGLRLIYYSQIVNDFQKGDIAEGYSVSREKKESFPLTVTSAQKNPTAFYLCASSIEGPIGTGNRNIQYFGAGTRLSVL.

The CDR3 sequence is CASTPRGQGNYEQYF. The CDR3 DNA is TGTGCCAGCACCCCCCGGGGGCAGGGGAACTACGAGCAGTACTTC. The V and J genes are TRBV7-9 and TRBJ2-7; D is perhaps TRBD1 or TRBD2 (6 bases each). There are 15 residues in the CDR3. Germline lookup yields CDR1 SEHNR and CDR2 FQNEAQ (reference sequence). V was trimmed by 7 bases and J by 3 bases, leaving 19 bases between them.

This chain links TRBV19 with TRBJ1-6; 9 nucleotides align to TRBD1. The germline gives CDR1 LNHDA, CDR2 SQIVND (reference sequence). The V gene end was trimmed by 9 bases and the J gene end by 7 bases; junction bases not matched to a gene: 7. The CDR3 runs to 14 residues. The CDR3 nucleotides read TGTGCCAGCGATCGGGGGACAGGGAATTCACCCCTCCACTTT. Protein product: CASDRGTGNSPLHF.

This chain joins TRBV27 and TRBJ2-7; D ambiguous. Per the germline V gene, CDR1 is MNHEY and CDR2 is SMNVEV (reference sequence). The CDR3 sequence is 16 residues long. The V and J ends lost 4 bases and 2 bases respectively, with 18 bases between them. The CDR3 DNA is TGTGCCAGCAGTTCCCTGCTCCGGGCCCCCACCTACGAGCAGTACTTC. It encodes CASSSLLRAPTYEQYF.

V and J are TRBV2 and TRBJ2-3; possible D gene TRBD2, 5 bases. CDR3 length: 13 amino acids. The V end lost 10 bases, the J end lost 4 bases, and 15 bases lay between the germline ends. From germline, CDR1 is SNHLY and CDR2 FYNNEI. DNA for the CDR3: TGTGCCACCCGGTGGAGCGGCTCAGATACGCAGTATTTT. Protein product: CATRWSGSDTQYF.

V is TRBV3-1 (or the pseudogene TRBV3-2) and J is TRBJ2-7, with 10 bases identical to TRBD1. V shed 1 base, J shed 9 bases, and the junction held 12 bases outside the gene matches. Per the germline V gene, CDR1 is LGHDT and CDR2 is YNNKEL (reference sequence). This CDR3 region has 16 residues. CDR3 sequence (DNA): TGTGCCAGCAGCCAAGCCTCCGGGACAGGGGAACGGGGGCAGTACTTC. Translated: CASSQASGTGERGQYF.

This chain uses TRBV9 with TRBJ2-5, with TRBD1 matching 9 bases. The CDR3 covers 16 residues. V trimming: 4 bases; J trimming: 3 bases; junction bases outside the gene matches: 10. CDR1 is SGDLS, CDR2 YYNGEE, per germline. Here the CDR3 reads CASSLRTGVGEETQYF. CDR3 nucleotide sequence: TGTGCCAGCAGCCTTCGGACAGGGGTGGGTGAAGAGACCCAGTACTTC. Variable domain in full (rest from reference TRBV9 and TRBJ2-5): DSGVTQTPKHLITATGQRVTLRCSPRSGDLSVYWYQQSLDQGLQFLIQYYNGEERAKGNILERFSAQQFPDLHSELNLSSLELGDSALYFCASSLRTGVGEETQYFGPGTRLLVL.

This chain uses TRBV15 with TRBJ1-4; D is uncertain. Trimming cost V 1 base and J 8 bases, with 8 bases left between them. The CDR3 consists of 13 residues. Germline CDR1 LNHNV, CDR2 YYDKDF (reference sequence). The CDR3: CATSRAQKEKLFF. The DNA for the CDR3 is TGTGCCACCAGCAGAGCACAGAAAGAAAAACTGTTTTTT.

The chain uses TRBV10-3 and TRBJ1-1; D perhaps matches TRBD1 (5 bases). Trimming stripped 7 bases from V and 5 bases from J, with 17 bases between. The CDR3 consists of 14 residues. CDR1 and CDR2 (germline): ENHRY, SYGVKD. CDR3 protein: CAIKLSGEGTEAFF. The CDR3 DNA follows: TGTGCCATCAAGTTGTCGGGGGAGGGGACTGAAGCTTTCTTT.